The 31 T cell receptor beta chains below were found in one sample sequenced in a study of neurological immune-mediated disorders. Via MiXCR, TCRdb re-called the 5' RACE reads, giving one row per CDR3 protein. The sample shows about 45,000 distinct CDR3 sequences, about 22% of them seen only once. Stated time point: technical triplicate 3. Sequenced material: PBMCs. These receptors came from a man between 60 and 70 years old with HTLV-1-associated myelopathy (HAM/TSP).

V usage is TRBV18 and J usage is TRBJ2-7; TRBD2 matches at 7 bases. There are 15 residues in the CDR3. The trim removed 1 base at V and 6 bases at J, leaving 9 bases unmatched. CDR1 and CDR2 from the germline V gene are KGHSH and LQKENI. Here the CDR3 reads CASSPLGLSGAEQYF. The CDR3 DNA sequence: TGTGCCAGCTCACCACTGGGACTATCGGGAGCCGAGCAGTACTTC.

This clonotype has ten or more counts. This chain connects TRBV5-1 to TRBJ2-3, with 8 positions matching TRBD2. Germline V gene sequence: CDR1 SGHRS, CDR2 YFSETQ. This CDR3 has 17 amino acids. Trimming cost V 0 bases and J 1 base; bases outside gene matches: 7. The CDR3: CASSLDPSGSGTDTQYF. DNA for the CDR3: TGCGCCAGCAGCTTGGATCCGAGCGGGAGTGGCACAGATACGCAGTATTTT.

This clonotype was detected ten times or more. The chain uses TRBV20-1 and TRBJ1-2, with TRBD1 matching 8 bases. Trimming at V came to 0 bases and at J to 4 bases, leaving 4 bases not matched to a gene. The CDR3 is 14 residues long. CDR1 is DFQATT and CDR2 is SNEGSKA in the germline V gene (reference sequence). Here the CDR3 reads CSAREETGAYGYTF. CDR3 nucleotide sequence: TGCAGTGCTAGAGAAGAGACAGGGGCCTATGGCTACACCTTC.

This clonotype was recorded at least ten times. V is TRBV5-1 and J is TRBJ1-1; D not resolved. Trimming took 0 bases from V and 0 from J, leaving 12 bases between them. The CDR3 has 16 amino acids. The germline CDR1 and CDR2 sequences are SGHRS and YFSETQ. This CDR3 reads CASSLAVWEVNTEAFF. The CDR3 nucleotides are TGCGCCAGCAGCTTGGCCGTCTGGGAAGTGAACACTGAAGCTTTCTTT.

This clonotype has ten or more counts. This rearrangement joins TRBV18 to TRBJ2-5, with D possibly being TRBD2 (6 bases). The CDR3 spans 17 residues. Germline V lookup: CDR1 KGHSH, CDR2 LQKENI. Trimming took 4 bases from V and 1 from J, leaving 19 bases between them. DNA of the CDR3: TGTGCCAGCTCACGAGCAGGTGGCGGAGGGGCCCAAGAGACCCAGTACTTC. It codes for CASSRAGGGGAQETQYF.

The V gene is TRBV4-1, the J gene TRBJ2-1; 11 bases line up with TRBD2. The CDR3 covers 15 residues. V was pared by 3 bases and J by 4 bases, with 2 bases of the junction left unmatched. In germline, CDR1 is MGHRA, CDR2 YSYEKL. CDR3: CASSQTSGAYNEQFF. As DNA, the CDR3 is TGCGCCAGCAGCCAGACTAGCGGGGCTTACAATGAGCAGTTCTTC.

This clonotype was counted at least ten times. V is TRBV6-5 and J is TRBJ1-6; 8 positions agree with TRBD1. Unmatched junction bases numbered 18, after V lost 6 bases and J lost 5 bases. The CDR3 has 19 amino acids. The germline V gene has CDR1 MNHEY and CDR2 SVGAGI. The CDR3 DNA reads TGTGCCAGCAGCCAGGGGGCGAGGGGAAGGGCCCTTGATAATTCACCCCTCCACTTT. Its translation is CASSQGARGRALDNSPLHF.

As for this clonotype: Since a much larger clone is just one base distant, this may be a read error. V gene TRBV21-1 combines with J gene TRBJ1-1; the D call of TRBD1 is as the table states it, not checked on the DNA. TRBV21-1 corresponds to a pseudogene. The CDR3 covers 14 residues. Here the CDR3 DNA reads TGTGCCAGCAGCTCCTTACAGGGGAACACTGGAGCTTTCTTT. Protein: CASSSLQGNTGAFF.

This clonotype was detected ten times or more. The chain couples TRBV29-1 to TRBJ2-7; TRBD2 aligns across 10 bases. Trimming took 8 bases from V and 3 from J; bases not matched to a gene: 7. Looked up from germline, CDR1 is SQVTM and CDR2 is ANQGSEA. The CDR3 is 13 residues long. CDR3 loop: CSFSGGGLYEQYF. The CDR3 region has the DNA TGCAGCTTCAGCGGGGGGGGTCTCTACGAGCAGTACTTC.

The CDR3 nucleotides read TGTGCCAGCACCACGACGGCGAAGGCTAGGGAAAAACTGTTTTTT. It codes for CASTTTAKAREKLFF. The chain has TRBV6-1 and TRBJ1-4; D remains unclear. The ends were cut back, 7 bases at V and 8 bases at J, with 20 bases in the middle. The CDR3 contains 15 residues. Germline CDR1 and CDR2: MNHNS and SASEGT.

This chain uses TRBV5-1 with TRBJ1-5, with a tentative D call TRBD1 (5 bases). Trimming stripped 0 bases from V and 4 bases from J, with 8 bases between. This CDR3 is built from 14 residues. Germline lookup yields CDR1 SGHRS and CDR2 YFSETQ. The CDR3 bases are TGCGCCAGCAGCTTGGAGGGGTGGAATCAGCCCCAGCATTTT. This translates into CASSLEGWNQPQHF.

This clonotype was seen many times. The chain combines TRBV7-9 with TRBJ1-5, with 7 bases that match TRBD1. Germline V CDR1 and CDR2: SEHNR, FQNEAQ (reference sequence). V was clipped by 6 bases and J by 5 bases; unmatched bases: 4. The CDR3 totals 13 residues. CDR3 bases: TGTGCCAGCAGTCAGACAGGGTATCAGCCCCAGCATTTT. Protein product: CASSQTGYQPQHF.

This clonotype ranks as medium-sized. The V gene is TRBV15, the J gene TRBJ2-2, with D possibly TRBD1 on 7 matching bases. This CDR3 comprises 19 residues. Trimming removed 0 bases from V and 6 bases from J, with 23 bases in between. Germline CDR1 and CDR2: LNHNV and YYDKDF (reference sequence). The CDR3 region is CATSRDIWGDSARSGELFF. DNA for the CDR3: TGTGCCACCAGCAGAGATATTTGGGGGGACAGCGCGCGGTCCGGGGAGCTGTTTTTT.

The chain's CDR3 is CASSQGMDTEAFF. CDR3 coding DNA: TGTGCCAGCTCGCAGGGGATGGACACTGAAGCTTTCTTT. The J gene is TRBJ1-1, the V gene TRBV18, with D possibly matching TRBD1 (6 bases). Trimming cost V 6 bases and J 3 bases, with 11 bases left between them. The CDR3 consists of 13 residues. Germline loops: CDR1 KGHSH, CDR2 LQKENI.

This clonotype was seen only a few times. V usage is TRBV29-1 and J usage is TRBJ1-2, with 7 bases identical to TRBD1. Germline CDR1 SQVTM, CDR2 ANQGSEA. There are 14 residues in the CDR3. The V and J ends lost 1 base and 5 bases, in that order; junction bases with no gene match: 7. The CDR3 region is CSVEARGQMYGYTF. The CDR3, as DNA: TGCAGCGTTGAAGCCAGGGGACAGATGTATGGCTACACCTTC.

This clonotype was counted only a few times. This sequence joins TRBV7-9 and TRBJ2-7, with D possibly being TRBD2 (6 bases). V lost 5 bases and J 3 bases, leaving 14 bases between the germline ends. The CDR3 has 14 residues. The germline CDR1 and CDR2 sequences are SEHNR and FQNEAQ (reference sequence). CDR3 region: CASSISSGRYEQYF. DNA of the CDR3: TGTGCCAGCAGCATAAGCAGCGGGCGCTACGAGCAGTACTTC.

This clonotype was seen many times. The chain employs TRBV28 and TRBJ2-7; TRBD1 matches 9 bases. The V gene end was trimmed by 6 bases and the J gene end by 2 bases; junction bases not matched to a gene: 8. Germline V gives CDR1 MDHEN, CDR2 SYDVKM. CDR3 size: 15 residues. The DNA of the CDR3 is TGTGCCAGCAGGCCCTCGGGACAGGGCCCCTACGAGCAGTACTTC. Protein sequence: CASRPSGQGPYEQYF.

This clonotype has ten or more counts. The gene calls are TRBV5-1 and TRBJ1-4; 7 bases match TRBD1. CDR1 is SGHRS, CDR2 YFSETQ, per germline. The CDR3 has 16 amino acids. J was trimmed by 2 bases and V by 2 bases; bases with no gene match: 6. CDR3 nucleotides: TGCGCCAGCAGCTTAGGACAGGCTTTGACTAATGAAAAACTGTTTTTT. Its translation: CASSLGQALTNEKLFF.

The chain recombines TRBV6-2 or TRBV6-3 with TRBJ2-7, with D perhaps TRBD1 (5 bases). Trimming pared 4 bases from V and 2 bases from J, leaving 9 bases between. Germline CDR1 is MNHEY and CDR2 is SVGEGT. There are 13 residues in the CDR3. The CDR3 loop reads CASSLAGTYEQYF. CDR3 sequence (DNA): TGTGCCAGCAGTTTAGCAGGGACCTACGAGCAGTACTTC.

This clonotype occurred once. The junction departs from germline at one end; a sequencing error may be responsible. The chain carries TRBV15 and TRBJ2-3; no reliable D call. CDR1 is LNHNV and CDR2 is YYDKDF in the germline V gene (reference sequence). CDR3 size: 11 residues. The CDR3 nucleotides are TGTGCTACCAGCAAGGCAGATACGCAGTATTTT. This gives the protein CATSKADTQYF.

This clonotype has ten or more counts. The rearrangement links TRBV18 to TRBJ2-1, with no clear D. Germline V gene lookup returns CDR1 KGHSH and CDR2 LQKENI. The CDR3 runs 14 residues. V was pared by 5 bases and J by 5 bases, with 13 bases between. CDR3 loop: CASSIAGTNNEQFF. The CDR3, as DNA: TGTGCCAGCTCAATAGCCGGTACGAACAATGAGCAGTTCTTC.

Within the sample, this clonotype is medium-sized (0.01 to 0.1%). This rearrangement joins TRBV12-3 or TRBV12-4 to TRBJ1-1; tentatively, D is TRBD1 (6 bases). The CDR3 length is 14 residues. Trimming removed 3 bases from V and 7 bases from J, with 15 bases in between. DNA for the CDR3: TGTGCCAGCAGTTTCCTGGGAGGGGGGGGTGAAGCTTTCTTT. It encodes CASSFLGGGGEAFF.

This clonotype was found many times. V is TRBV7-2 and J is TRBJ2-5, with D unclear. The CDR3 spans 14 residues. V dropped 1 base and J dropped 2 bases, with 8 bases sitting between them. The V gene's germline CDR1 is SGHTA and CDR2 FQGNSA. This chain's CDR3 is CASSLELVQETQYF. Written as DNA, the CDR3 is TGTGCCAGCAGCTTAGAGTTAGTACAAGAGACCCAGTACTTC.

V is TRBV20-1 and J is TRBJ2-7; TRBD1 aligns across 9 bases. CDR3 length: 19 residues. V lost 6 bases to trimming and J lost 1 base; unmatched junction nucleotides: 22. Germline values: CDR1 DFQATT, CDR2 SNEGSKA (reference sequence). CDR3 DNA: TGCAGTGCCGTAGAATCTCCGGGACAGGGCAAATTAGGTTCCTACGAGCAGTACTTC. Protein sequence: CSAVESPGQGKLGSYEQYF.

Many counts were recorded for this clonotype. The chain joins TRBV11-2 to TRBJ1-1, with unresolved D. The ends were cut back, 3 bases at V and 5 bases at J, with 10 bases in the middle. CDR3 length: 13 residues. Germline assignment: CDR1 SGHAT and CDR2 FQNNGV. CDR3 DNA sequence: TGTGCCAGCAGCTTTGATCCAAAAACTGAAGCTTTCTTT. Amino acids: CASSFDPKTEAFF.

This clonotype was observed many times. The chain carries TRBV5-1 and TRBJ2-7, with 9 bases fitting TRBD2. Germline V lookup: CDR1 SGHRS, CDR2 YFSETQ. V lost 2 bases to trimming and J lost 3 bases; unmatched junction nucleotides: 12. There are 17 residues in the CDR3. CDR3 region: CASSFTARASGIYEQYF. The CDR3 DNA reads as TGCGCCAGCAGCTTTACCGCCCGAGCTAGCGGGATCTACGAGCAGTACTTC.

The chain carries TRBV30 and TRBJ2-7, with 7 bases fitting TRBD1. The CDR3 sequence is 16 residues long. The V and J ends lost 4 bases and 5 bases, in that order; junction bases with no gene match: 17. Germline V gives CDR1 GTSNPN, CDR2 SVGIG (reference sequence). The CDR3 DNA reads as TGTGCCTGGAATACAGGGGAAGGGTCTGTAATCCACGAGCAGTACTTC. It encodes CAWNTGEGSVIHEQYF.

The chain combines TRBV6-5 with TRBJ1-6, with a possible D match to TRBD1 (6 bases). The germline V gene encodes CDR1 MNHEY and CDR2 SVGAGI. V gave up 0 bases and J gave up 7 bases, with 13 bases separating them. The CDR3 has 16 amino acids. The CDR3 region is CASSYSPPQGNSPLHF. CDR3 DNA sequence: TGTGCCAGCAGTTACTCGCCGCCTCAGGGGAATTCACCCCTCCACTTT.

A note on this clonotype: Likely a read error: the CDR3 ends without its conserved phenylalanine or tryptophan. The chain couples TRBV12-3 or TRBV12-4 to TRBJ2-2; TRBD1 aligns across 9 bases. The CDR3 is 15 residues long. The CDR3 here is CASSSGQGSTWELFL. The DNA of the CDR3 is TGTGCCAGCAGTTCCGGACAGGGGAGCACCTGGGAGCTGTTTCTT.

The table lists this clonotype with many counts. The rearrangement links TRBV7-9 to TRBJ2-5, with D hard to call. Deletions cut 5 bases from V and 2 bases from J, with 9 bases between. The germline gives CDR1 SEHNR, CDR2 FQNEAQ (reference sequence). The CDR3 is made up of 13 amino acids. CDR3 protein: CASSPGVQETQYF. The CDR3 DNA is TGTGCCAGCAGCCCTGGGGTACAAGAGACCCAGTACTTC.

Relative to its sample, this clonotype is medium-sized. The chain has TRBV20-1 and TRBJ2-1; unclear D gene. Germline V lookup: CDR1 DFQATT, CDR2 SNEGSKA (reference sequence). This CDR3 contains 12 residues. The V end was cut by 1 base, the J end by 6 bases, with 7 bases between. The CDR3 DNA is TGCAGTGCTAGAGGACCCTTCAATGAGCAGTTCTTC. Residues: CSARGPFNEQFF.